Given below is one TCR beta chain in context. The identical CDR3 is also encoded by other nucleotide sequences in the sample. Some clones are missing from TCRdb's copy, which holds only in-frame ones; the method was immunoSEQ multiplex PCR. The sample has 300,000 to 450,000 clones, 85% to 90% seen once; the top ten hold around 3%. This entry is derived from a study of blood T cell repertoires in COVID-19. Study overall: T cells, B-cell-depleted T cells, or PBMCs supplied cDNA or gDNA.

The CDR3 has 16 amino acids. V shed 2 bases and J shed 0 bases, with 13 bases lying between them. CDR1 and CDR2 (germline): KGHSH, LQKENI. V and J are TRBV18 and TRBJ1-2; no firm D call. The sequence derives from a human donor in a cohort sampled during active COVID-19. Specimen: peripheral blood. The CDR3 spells CASSPSGGRANYGYTF. The DNA for the CDR3 is TGTGCCAGCTCACCAAGCGGAGGCCGAGCTAACTATGGCTACACCTTC.